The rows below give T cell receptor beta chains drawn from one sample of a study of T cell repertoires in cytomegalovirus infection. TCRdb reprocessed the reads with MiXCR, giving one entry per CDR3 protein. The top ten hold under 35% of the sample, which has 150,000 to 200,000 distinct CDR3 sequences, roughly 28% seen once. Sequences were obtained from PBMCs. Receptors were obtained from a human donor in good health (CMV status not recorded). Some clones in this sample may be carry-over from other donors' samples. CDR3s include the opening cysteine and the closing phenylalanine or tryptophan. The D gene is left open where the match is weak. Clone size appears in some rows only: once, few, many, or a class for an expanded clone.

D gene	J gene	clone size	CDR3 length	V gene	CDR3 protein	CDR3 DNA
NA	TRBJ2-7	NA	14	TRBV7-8	CASSLDGGTYEQYF	TGTGCCAGCAGCTTAGACGGGGGAACCTACGAGCAGTACTTC
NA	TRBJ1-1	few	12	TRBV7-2	CASSGPGAGAFF	TGTGCCAGCAGCGGGCCCGGGGCGGGAGCTTTCTTT
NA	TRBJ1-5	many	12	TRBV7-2	CASSLGQRPQHF	TGTGCCAGCAGCTTAGGACAGAGGCCCCAGCATTTT
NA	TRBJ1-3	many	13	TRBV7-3	CASSSSSGNTIYF	TGTGCCAGCAGCTCGTCTTCTGGAAACACCATATATTTT
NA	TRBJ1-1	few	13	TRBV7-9	CASSLATGSEAFF	TGTGCCAGCAGCTTGGCCACAGGATCCGAAGCTTTCTTT
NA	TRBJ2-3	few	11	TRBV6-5	CASSRQDTQYF	TGTGCAAGCAGTCGCCAAGATACGCAGTATTTT
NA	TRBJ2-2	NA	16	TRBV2	CASSEAERAVTGELFF	TGTGCCAGCAGTGAAGCGGAGAGGGCGGTGACCGGGGAGCTGTTTTTT
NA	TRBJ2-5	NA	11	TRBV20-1	CSVLGGETQYF	TGCAGTGTATTGGGAGGAGAGACCCAGTACTTC
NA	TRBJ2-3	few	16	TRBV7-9	CASSSSTGYNTDTQYF	TGTGCCAGCAGCTCCTCTACAGGGTATAACACAGATACGCAGTATTTT
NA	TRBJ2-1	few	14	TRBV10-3	CAISVDWEDNEQFF	TGTGCCATCAGTGTCGACTGGGAAGACAATGAGCAGTTCTTC
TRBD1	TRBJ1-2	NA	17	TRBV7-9	CASSYLRDSTTADGYTF	TGTGCCAGCAGCTACCTCCGGGACAGCACTACCGCGGATGGCTACACCTTC
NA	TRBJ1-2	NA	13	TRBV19	CASSMGRRDGYTF	TGTGCCAGTAGTATGGGCAGACGGGATGGCTACACCTTC
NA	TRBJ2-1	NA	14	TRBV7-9	CASSLARATNEQFF	TGTGCCAGCAGCTTAGCCCGGGCTACCAATGAGCAGTTCTTC
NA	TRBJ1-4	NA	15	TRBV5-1	CASSLGQNEGEKLFF	TGCGCCAGCAGCTTGGGACAGAACGAAGGAGAAAAACTGTTTTTT
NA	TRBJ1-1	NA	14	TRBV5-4	CASSSQQGRTEAFF	TGTGCCAGCAGCTCCCAACAGGGTAGGACTGAAGCTTTCTTT
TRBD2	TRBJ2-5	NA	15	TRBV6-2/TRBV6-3	CASSGKGLNSWAQYF	TGTGCCAGCAGTGGAAAGGGACTAAATTCGTGGGCCCAGTACTTC
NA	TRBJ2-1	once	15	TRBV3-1	CASSQDGLAYNEQFF	TGTGCCAGCAGCCAAGATGGACTGGCCTACAATGAGCAGTTCTTC
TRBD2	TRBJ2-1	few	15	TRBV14	CATSLIGGGASEQFF	TGTGCCACCTCACTCATTGGCGGGGGGGCGTCCGAGCAGTTCTTC
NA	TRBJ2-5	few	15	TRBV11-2	CASSLAGGDQETQYF	TGTGCCAGCAGCTTAGCAGGGGGGGACCAAGAGACCCAGTACTTC
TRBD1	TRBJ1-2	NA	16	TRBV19	CASSKTPGTGGIGYTF	TGTGCCAGTAGTAAAACCCCCGGGACAGGGGGCATTGGCTACACCTTC
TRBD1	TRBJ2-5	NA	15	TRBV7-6	CASSSPGQGAETQYF	TGTGCCAGCAGCTCTCCGGGACAGGGGGCTGAGACCCAGTACTTC
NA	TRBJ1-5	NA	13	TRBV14	CASSQSTGSPQHF	TGTGCCAGCAGCCAGTCTACGGGGTCGCCCCAGCATTTT
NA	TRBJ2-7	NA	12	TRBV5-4	CASSKNAYEQYF	TGTGCCAGCAGCAAAAACGCCTACGAGCAGTACTTC
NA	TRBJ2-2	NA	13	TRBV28	CAICARTTGELFF	TGTGCCATCTGCGCGAGAACCACCGGGGAGCTGTTTTTT
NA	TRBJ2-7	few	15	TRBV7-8	CASSLDRRGGYEQYF	TGTGCCAGCAGCTTAGACCGCAGGGGTGGGTACGAGCAGTACTTC
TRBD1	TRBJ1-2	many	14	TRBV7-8	CASSPRTGGYGYTF	TGTGCCAGCAGCCCTAGGACAGGGGGCTATGGCTACACCTTC
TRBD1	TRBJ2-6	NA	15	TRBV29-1	CSVFQGATGANVLTF	TGCAGCGTTTTTCAGGGGGCCACTGGGGCCAACGTCCTGACTTTC
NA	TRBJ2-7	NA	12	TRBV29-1	CSVEFGPGEQYF	TGCAGCGTGGAATTTGGCCCGGGCGAGCAGTACTTC
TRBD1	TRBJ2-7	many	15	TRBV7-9	CASSFGTGDTYEQYF	TGTGCCAGCAGCTTCGGGACAGGGGATACCTACGAGCAGTACTTC
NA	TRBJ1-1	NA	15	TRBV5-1	CASSLVFQEYTEAFF	TGCGCCAGCAGCTTGGTGTTCCAGGAGTACACTGAAGCTTTCTTT
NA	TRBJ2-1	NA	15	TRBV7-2	CASSFWGGPYNEQFF	TGTGCCAGCAGCTTCTGGGGGGGCCCCTACAATGAGCAGTTCTTC
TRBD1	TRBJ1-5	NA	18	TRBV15	CATSRDEGGARGNQPQHF	TGTGCCACCAGCAGAGATGAAGGGGGCGCCCGGGGCAATCAGCCCCAGCATTTT
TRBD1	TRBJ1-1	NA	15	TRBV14	CASSLRTGRVTEAFF	TGTGCCAGCAGCTTAAGGACAGGGAGAGTTACTGAAGCTTTCTTT